This TCR beta chain was found in a study of T cell repertoires in aging, cancer and after chemotherapy. With respect to this clonotype: The antigen is undetermined.

Study findings and constraints: Loss of evenness, beyond lost richness, contributed to age-related TCR diversity decline in cancer patients. Compared with age-matched healthy donors, untreated hematological or solid cancer patients showed higher blood TCR clonality.

Multiplex touch-down PCR with TRB-A/B primers amplified rearranged V-D-J TRB sequences. TCRdb re-called the multiplex PCR reads through MiXCR, storing one row per CDR3 protein. The sample yields roughly 9,800 distinct CDR3 sequences, about 40% seen once. Amplification of TCR beta used genomic DNA extracted from peripheral blood. The germline V gene encodes CDR1 KGHSH and CDR2 LQKENI. The CDR3 length is 14 residues. V was shortened by 5 bases and J by 0 bases, with 5 bases between the two germline ends. The sequence derives from a human donor in good health. Sequenced material: blood. V usage is TRBV18 and J usage is TRBJ2-6, with TRBD1 as a possible D gene (5 bases). The CDR3 is CASSDSSGANVLTF. As DNA, the CDR3 is TGTGCCAGCTCAGACAGCTCTGGGGCCAACGTCCTGACTTTC.